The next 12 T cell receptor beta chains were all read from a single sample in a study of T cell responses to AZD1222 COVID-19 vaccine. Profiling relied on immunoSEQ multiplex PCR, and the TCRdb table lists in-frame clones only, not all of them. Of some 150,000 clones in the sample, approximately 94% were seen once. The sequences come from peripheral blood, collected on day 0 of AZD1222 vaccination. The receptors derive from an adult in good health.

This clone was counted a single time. CDR3 bases: TGTGCCTGGAGTGGGGTAGCGGGGGCCGGGGAGACCCAGTACTTC. Encoded protein: CAWSGVAGAGETQYF. The V call is TRBV30, the J call TRBJ2-5, with 9 bases lining up with TRBD2. CDR1 is GTSNPN, CDR2 SVGIG, per germline (reference sequence). This CDR3 region has 15 residues. V shed 1 base and J 5 bases; nucleotides not matched to a gene: 8.

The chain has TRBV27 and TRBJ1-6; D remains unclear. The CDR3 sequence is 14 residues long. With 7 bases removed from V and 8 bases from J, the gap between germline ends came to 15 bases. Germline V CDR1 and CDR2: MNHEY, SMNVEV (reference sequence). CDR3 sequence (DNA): TGTGCCAGCAATCCGTCTCGTTGGGATTCACCCCTCCACTTT. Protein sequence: CASNPSRWDSPLHF.

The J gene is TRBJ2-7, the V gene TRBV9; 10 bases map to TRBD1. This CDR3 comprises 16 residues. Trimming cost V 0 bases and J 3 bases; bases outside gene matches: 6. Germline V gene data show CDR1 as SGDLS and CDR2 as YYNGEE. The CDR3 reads CASSVAGGQGIYEQYF. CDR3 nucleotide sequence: TGTGCCAGCAGCGTAGCTGGGGGACAGGGGATCTACGAGCAGTACTTC.

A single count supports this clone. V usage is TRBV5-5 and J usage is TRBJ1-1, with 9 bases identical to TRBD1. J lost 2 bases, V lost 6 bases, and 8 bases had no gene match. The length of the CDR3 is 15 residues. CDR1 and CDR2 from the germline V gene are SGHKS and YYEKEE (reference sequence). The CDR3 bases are TGTGCCAGCACGGTCGGGACAGGGAGAAACACTGAAGCTTTCTTT. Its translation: CASTVGTGRNTEAFF.

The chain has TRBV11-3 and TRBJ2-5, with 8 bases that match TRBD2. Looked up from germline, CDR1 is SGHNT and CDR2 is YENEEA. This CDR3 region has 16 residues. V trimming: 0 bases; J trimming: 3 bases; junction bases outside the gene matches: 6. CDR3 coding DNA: TGTGCCAGCAGCTTAGAGGGAGCGGGGGTCGAAGAGACCCAGTACTTC. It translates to CASSLEGAGVEETQYF.

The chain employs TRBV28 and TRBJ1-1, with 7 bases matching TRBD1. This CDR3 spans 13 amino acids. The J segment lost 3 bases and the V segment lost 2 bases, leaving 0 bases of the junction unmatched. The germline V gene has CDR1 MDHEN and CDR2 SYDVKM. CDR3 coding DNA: TGTGCCAGCAGTTTAACAGGGGACACTGAAGCTTTCTTT. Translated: CASSLTGDTEAFF.

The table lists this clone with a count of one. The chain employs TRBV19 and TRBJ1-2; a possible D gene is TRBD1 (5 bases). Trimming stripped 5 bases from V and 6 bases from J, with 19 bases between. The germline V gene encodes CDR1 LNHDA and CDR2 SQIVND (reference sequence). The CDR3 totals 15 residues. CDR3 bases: TGTGCCAGTAGTCCGACCCGGGGCGCAAGGAATGGCTACACCTTC. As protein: CASSPTRGARNGYTF.

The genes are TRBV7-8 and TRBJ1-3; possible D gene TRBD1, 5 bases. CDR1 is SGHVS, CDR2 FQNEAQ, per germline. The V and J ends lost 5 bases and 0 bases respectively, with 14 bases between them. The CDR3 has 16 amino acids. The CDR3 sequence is CASSPRSGFSGNTIYF. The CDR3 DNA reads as TGTGCCAGCAGCCCAAGGTCAGGGTTCTCTGGAAACACCATATATTTT.

The CDR3 is CASSYRTGDYGYTF. DNA of the CDR3: TGCGCCAGCAGCTACCGAACAGGAGACTATGGCTACACCTTC. The V gene is TRBV5-1, the J gene TRBJ1-2; the D gene is possibly TRBD1 (5 bases). CDR1 and CDR2 (germline): SGHRS, YFSETQ. The CDR3 contains 14 residues. Deletions cut 3 bases from V and 3 bases from J, with 12 bases between.

The DNA for the CDR3 is TGTGCCAGCAGCTTAGCCTCTTGGGGACACAATTCACCCCTCCACTTT. Its protein is CASSLASWGHNSPLHF. This chain joins TRBV11-2 and TRBJ1-6; D might be TRBD1 (6 bases). Trimming removed 1 base at V and 7 bases at J, with 14 bases between. From germline, CDR1 is SGHAT and CDR2 FQNNGV. This CDR3 has 16 amino acids.

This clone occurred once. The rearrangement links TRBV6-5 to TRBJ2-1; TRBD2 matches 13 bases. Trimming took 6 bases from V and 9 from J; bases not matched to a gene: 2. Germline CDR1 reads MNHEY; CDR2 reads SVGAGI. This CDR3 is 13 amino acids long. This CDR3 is CASRRLAGGEQFF. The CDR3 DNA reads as TGTGCCAGCAGGAGACTAGCGGGGGGTGAGCAGTTCTTC.

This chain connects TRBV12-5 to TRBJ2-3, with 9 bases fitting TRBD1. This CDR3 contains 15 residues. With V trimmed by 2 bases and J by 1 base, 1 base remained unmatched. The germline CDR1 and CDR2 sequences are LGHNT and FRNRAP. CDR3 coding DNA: TGTGCTAGTGGTTTGAGGACAGGGGGCACAGATACGCAGTATTTT. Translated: CASGLRTGGTDTQYF.